This T cell receptor beta chain was observed in a study of blood T cell repertoires in COVID-19. Study details: The United States, Italy and Spain were the sources of the acute and convalescent COVID-19 samples. T cells, B-cell-depleted T cells, or PBMCs supplied cDNA or gDNA.

The method was immunoSEQ multiplex PCR; TCRdb's version includes in-frame clones alone and lacks a portion of them. The sample includes roughly 220,000 clones, 84% of them seen just once. The CDR3 length is 13 residues. Germline V gene sequence: CDR1 LNHDA, CDR2 SQIVND (reference sequence). Between the trimmed V and J ends, which lost 8 bases and 4 bases, there was a span of 14 bases. Sequencing was done on a sample of peripheral blood. This receptor was taken from a woman aged 60 to 75 with acute or convalescent COVID-19. The V call is TRBV19, the J call TRBJ2-5; D tentatively fits TRBD1 or TRBD2 (5 bases each). The CDR3 here is CASGRGTRETQYF. CDR3 DNA sequence: TGTGCCAGTGGTAGGGGAACTAGAGAGACCCAGTACTTC.